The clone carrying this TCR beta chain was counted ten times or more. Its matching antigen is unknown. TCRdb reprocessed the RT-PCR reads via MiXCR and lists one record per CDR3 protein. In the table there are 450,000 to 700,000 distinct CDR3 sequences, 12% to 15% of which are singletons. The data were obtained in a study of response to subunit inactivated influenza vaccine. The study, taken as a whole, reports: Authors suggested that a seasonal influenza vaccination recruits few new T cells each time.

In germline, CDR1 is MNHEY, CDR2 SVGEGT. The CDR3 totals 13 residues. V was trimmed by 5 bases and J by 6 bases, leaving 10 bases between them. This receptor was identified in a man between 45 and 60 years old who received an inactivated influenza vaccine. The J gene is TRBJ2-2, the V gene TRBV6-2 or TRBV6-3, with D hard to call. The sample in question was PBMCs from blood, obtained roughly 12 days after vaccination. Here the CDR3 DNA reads TGTGCCAGCAGTCCATCGAAGCCCGGGGAGCTGTTTTTT. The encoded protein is CASSPSKPGELFF.